Below, 2 T cell receptor beta chains from the same sample are listed, as sequenced in a study of T-cell reconstitution after alpha-beta-depleted transplantation in children (dated by TCRdb to the mid-2010s). Library prep was done by PCR. Sequenced on an Illumina HiSeq 2500. Molecular barcoding was employed in the preparation of TCR libraries, with unique molecular identifiers being used to normalize TCRbeta repertoire quantification. The raw public data were reprocessed by TCRdb itself: fastp quality trimming at Q25, MiXCR clonotype calling, in-frame beta chains only. Rows are unified per CDR3 protein, each entry keeping the most common DNA and genes. Counted in this sample were fewer than 130,000 distinct CDR3 sequences; about a tenth of them appeared once. About 7.3% of the sample lies in the top ten. This specimen was PBMCs from the stem cell graft donor, taken from the stem cell graft. The receptors here all came from a human donor who donated a stem cell graft to a child with acute lymphoblastic leukemia.

This clonotype came up many times. J is TRBJ2-3 and V is TRBV15, with D perhaps matching TRBD1 or TRBD2 (5 bases each). The CDR3 is made up of 19 amino acids. Germline lookup yields CDR1 LNHNV and CDR2 YYDKDF (reference sequence). The V and J ends lost 1 base and 1 base respectively, with 21 bases between them. In DNA form, the CDR3 reads TGTGCCACCAGCAGAGCGATGGGGACGAGACTCCGCGGCACAGATACGCAGTATTTT. Residues: CATSRAMGTRLRGTDTQYF.

This clonotype has at least ten counts. This chain joins TRBV10-3 and TRBJ1-4; 7 nucleotides line up with TRBD1. Germline values: CDR1 ENHRY, CDR2 SYGVKD. This CDR3 has 14 amino acids. The V gene end was trimmed by 4 bases and the J gene end by 8 bases; junction bases not matched to a gene: 7. The CDR3 here is CAISAQGWREKLFF. As DNA, the CDR3 is TGTGCCATCAGTGCACAGGGGTGGAGGGAAAAACTGTTTTTT.